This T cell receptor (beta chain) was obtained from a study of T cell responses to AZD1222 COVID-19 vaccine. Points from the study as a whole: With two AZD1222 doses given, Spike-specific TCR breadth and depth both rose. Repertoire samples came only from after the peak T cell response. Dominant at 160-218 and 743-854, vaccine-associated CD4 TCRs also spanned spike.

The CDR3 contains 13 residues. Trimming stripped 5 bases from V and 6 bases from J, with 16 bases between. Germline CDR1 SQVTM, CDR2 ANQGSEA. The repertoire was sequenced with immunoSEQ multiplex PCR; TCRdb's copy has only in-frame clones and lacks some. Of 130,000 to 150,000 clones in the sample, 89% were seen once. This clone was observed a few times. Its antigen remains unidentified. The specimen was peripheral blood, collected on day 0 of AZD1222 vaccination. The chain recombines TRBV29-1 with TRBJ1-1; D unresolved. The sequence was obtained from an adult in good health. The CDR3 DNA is TGCAGCGTTCTGCCAACTACCTCCTCTGAAGCTTTCTTT. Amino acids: CSVLPTTSSEAFF.